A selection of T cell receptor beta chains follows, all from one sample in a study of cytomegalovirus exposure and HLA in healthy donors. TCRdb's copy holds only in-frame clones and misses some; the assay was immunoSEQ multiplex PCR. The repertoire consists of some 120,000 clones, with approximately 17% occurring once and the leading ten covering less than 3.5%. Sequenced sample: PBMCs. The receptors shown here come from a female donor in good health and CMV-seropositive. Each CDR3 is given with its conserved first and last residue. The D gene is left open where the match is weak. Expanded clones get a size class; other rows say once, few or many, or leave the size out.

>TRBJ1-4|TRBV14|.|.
TGTGCCAGCAGCCAAGATCGGGGGGGCTGGGGAACTAATGAAAAACTGTTTTTT
CASSQDRGGWGTNEKLFF
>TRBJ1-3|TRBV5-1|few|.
TGCGCCAGCAGCTTGGTCTACGGACAGCACGATGGAAACACCATATATTTT
CASSLVYGQHDGNTIYF
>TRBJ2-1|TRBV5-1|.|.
TGCGCCAGCAGCTTGGTCACCTACAATGAGCAGTTCTTC
CASSLVTYNEQFF
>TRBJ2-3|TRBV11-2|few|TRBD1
TGTGCCAGCAGCATCTCGACAGGGGGCACAGATACGCAGTATTTT
CASSISTGGTDTQYF
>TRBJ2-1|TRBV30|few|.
TGTGCCTGGAGTGTACTGTACAATGAGCAGTTCTTC
CAWSVLYNEQFF
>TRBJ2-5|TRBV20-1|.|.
TGCAGTGCTAGACCACTAGAGACCCAGTACTTC
CSARPLETQYF
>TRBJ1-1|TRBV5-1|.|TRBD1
TGCGCCAGCAGCTTGGGACAGGGGGCAAGTAGAGAAGCTTTCTTT
CASSLGQGASREAFF
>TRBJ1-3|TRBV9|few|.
TGTGCCAGCAGCGTATCCACTCTCGGAAACACCATATATTTT
CASSVSTLGNTIYF
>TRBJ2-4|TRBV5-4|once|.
TGTGCCAGCAGCCCCGGTGGAGGGGGCGCCCAAAACATTCAGTACTTC
CASSPGGGGAQNIQYF
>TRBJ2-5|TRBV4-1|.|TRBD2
TGCGCCAGCAGCCAAGATTCTAGTCTAGCGGGAGGTTCCCAAGAGACCCAGTACTTC
CASSQDSSLAGGSQETQYF
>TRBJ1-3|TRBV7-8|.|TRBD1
TGTGCCAGCAGCCAGGGACAGCGAGGAGACACCATATATTTT
CASSQGQRGDTIYF
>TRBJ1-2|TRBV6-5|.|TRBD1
TGTGCCAGCACTTACGACAGGGACTTGGCCTATGGCTACACCTTC
CASTYDRDLAYGYTF
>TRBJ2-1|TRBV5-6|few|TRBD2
TGTGCCAGCAGCTTGGCGGGAGGGCCCAATGAGCAGTTCTTC
CASSLAGGPNEQFF
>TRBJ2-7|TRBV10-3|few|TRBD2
TGTGCCATCAGTGAGTCGACTGTAGGACTAGGTCTTCGTGAGCAGTACTTC
CAISESTVGLGLREQYF
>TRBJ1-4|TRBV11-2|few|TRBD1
TGTGCCAGCAGCTTAGCGGACAGGGAAGGGGAAAAACTGTTTTTT
CASSLADREGEKLFF
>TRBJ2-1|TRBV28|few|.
TGTGCCAGCAGTTTAACGGCGGGGAGAACCACTGAGCAGTTCTTC
CASSLTAGRTTEQFF
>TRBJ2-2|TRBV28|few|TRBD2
TGTGCCAGCAGTTTACCGGGACTACCAAGATCCACCGGGGAGCTGTTTTTT
CASSLPGLPRSTGELFF
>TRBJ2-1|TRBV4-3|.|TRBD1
TGCGCCAGCAGCCAAGCCCTCGGGACAGCTTACAATGAGCAGTTCTTC
CASSQALGTAYNEQFF
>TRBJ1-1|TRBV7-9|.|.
TGTGCCAGCAGCGGGGGGGGAAACACTGAAGCTTTCTTT
CASSGGGNTEAFF
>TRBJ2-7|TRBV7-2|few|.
TGTGCCAGCAGCTTTCTTTTTTCGGGGCAGGGGGGCGAGCAGTACTTC
CASSFLFSGQGGEQYF
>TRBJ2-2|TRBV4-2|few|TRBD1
TGTGCCAGCAGCCAAAATGGACAGGGGGCTGGCGGGGAGCTGTTTTTT
CASSQNGQGAGGELFF
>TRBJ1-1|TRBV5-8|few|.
TGTGCCAGCAGCTTCGGGGAGACCACTGAAGCTTTCTTT
CASSFGETTEAFF
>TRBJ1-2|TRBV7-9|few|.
TGTGCCAGCAGCTTAGAGGGACTCGATGGCTACACCTTC
CASSLEGLDGYTF
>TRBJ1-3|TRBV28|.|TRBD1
TGTGCCAGCAGTTTGGACAGGGCGAGAGGAAACACCATATATTTT
CASSLDRARGNTIYF
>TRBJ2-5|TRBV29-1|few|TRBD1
TGCAGCACCGAATGGGACAGCCAAGAGACCCAGTACTTC
CSTEWDSQETQYF
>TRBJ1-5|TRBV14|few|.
TGTGCCAGCAGCCAAGAGAACAGGGGCAATCAGCCCCAGCATTTT
CASSQENRGNQPQHF
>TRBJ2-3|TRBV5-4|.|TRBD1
TGTGCCAGCAGCTTAAGACAGGGCAGCACAGATACGCAGTATTTT
CASSLRQGSTDTQYF
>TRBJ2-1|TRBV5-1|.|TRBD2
TGCGCCAGCAGCCCCGGGACTAGCGCCTACAATGAGCAGTTCTTC
CASSPGTSAYNEQFF